This TCR beta chain is from a study of CD8+CD57+ T cells in acquired aplastic anemia. Study results and limitations: Patients and controls had in common 25 to 30 CD8+ CDR3 sequences.

Profiling of TCR beta VDJ combinations and CDR3 sequences used genomic DNA as template. TCRdb re-analysed the reads in MiXCR, keeping a single row per CDR3 protein. The sample consists of tens of thousands of distinct CDR3 sequences, just over 70% of them appearing once. CD8+CD57+ cell expansion, shown by flow cytometry, had occurred in the patients selected for sequencing. Each patient carried a diagnosis of severe acquired aplastic anemia. As for this clonotype: Its specificity is unknown.

Sequenced material: sorted CD4+, CD8+, or CD8+CD57+ T cells (not recorded which) from PBMCs. This receptor was taken from a human donor with aplastic anemia.

CDR3: CASSVQGLNTGELFF. Here the CDR3 DNA reads TGTGCCAGCAGTGTACAGGGGCTGAACACCGGGGAGCTGTTTTTT. This rearrangement joins TRBV2 to TRBJ2-2; 7 nucleotides agree with TRBD1. The V gene end was trimmed by 4 bases and the J gene end by 1 base; junction bases not matched to a gene: 3. The CDR3 runs to 15 residues. Germline values: CDR1 SNHLY, CDR2 FYNNEI.